Below, 19 T cell receptor beta chains from the same sample are listed, as sequenced in a study of cytomegalovirus exposure and HLA in healthy donors. Measured with immunoSEQ multiplex PCR; TCRdb has only the in-frame clones, and not every one. The sample contains about 47,000 clones, 80% to 95% of which appear only once. Sequencing was carried out using PBMCs. These receptors all stem from a man aged 18 to 30 in good health and CMV-seronegative.

This chain joins TRBV6-5 and TRBJ1-1; TRBD1 might be the D (5 bases). V was trimmed by 4 bases and J by 2 bases, leaving 17 bases between them. The CDR3 totals 16 residues. CDR1 MNHEY and CDR2 SVGAGI come from the germline V gene. The CDR3 sequence is CASSSNPRTGNTEAFF. For the CDR3, the DNA is TGTGCCAGCAGTTCTAACCCCCGAACAGGTAACACTGAAGCTTTCTTT.

The gene calls are TRBV6-5 and TRBJ1-5, with 8 bases lining up with TRBD1. The CDR3 length is 14 residues. Germline assignment: CDR1 MNHEY and CDR2 SVGAGI. V trimming: 6 bases; J trimming: 4 bases; junction bases outside the gene matches: 5. This CDR3 is CASRRTGRNQPQHF. The CDR3 region has the DNA TGTGCCAGCAGGCGGACAGGGCGTAATCAGCCCCAGCATTTT.

The V call is TRBV6-1, the J call TRBJ2-5; 10 bases map to TRBD2. Germline V CDR1 and CDR2: MNHNS, SASEGT. With 6 bases clipped from V and 5 bases from J, the junction kept 6 bases outside the gene matches. The CDR3 has 14 residues. CDR3 nucleotides: TGTGCCAGCAGGGCTAGCGGGGGATGGGAGACCCAGTACTTC. It specifies CASRASGGWETQYF.

J is TRBJ2-1 and V is TRBV5-1, with 7 bases identical to TRBD2. The CDR3 sequence is 14 residues long. The V gene's germline CDR1 is SGHRS and CDR2 YFSETQ. J lost 7 bases, V lost 1 base, and 5 bases had no gene match. The CDR3 region has the DNA TGCGCCAGCAGCTTGTCACTAGCGACGAATGAGCAGTTCTTC. Its protein is CASSLSLATNEQFF. The full variable domain, rest sourced from reference TRBV5-1 and TRBJ2-1, is KAGVTQTPRYLIKTRGQQVTLSCSPISGHRSVSWYQQTPGQGLQFLFEYFSETQRNKGNFPGRFSGRQFSNSRSEMNVSTLELGDSALYLCASSLSLATNEQFFGPGTRLTVL.

V is TRBV11-1 and J is TRBJ2-3; possible D gene TRBD2, 6 bases. V was pared by 6 bases and J by 2 bases, with 12 bases between. This CDR3 has 14 amino acids. Germline V gene lookup returns CDR1 SGHAT and CDR2 FQDESV (reference sequence). CDR3 bases: TGTGCCAGCAGTCCGGACTATTCCACAGATACGCAGTATTTT. Protein: CASSPDYSTDTQYF.

The chain is built from TRBV7-9 and TRBJ2-7; TRBD2 is a possible D gene (5 bases). The CDR3 length is 16 residues. V was clipped by 5 bases and J by 0 bases, with 17 bases between them. In germline, CDR1 is SEHNR, CDR2 FQNEAQ (reference sequence). CDR3 amino acids: CASSPIWTGSSYEQYF. CDR3 coding DNA: TGTGCCAGCAGCCCTATATGGACGGGAAGCTCCTACGAGCAGTACTTC.

V usage is TRBV18 and J usage is TRBJ2-1, with 7 bases fitting TRBD1. The J segment lost 5 bases and the V segment lost 0 bases, leaving 1 base of the junction unmatched. The germline gives CDR1 KGHSH, CDR2 LQKENI. This CDR3 is built from 14 residues. CDR3 sequence: CASSPPDRNNEQFF. CDR3 bases: TGTGCCAGCTCACCACCGGACAGGAACAATGAGCAGTTCTTC.

The sample holds one count of this clone. The chain joins TRBV7-2 to TRBJ1-1, with D possibly matching TRBD1 (5 bases). Per germline, CDR1 SGHTA and CDR2 FQGNSA. V was clipped by 1 base and J by 3 bases, with 15 bases between them. This CDR3 spans 16 amino acids. CDR3 DNA sequence: TGTGCCAGCAGCTTAGGGGCAGGGTTTAGTCACACTGAAGCTTTCTTT. Amino acids: CASSLGAGFSHTEAFF. The full variable domain, with the rest looked up from reference TRBV7-2 and TRBJ1-1, is GAGVSQSPSNKVTEKGKDVELRCDPISGHTALYWYRQSLGQGLEFLIYFQGNSAPDKSGLPSDRFSAERTGGSVSTLTIQRTQQEDSAVYLCASSLGAGFSHTEAFFGQGTRLTVV.

The V gene is TRBV5-5, the J gene TRBJ2-2; possible D gene TRBD1, 6 bases. The CDR3 is 16 residues long. Germline V gives CDR1 SGHKS, CDR2 YYEKEE (reference sequence). Trimming stripped 4 bases from V and 0 bases from J, with 13 bases between. For the CDR3, the DNA is TGTGCCAGCAGCCCAACCGGACAGACGAACACCGGGGAGCTGTTTTTT. Protein sequence: CASSPTGQTNTGELFF. Complete variable domain (other parts from reference TRBV5-5 and TRBJ2-2): DAGVTQSPTHLIKTRGQQVTLRCSPISGHKSVSWYQQVLGQGPQFIFQYYEKEERGRGNFPDRFSARQFPNYSSELNVNALLLGDSALYLCASSPTGQTNTGELFFGEGSRLTVL.

The CDR3 bases are TGTGCCAGCACGGGACTAGCGGGAGGGGACAATGAGCAGTTCTTC. It encodes CASTGLAGGDNEQFF. The rearrangement joins TRBV6-6 to TRBJ2-1, with 16 bases aligning to TRBD2. Germline lookup yields CDR1 MNHNY and CDR2 SVGAGI (reference sequence). The junction had 2 bases not matched to a gene; V was cut back by 7 bases and J by 5 bases. CDR3 length: 15 residues.

The chain carries TRBV5-1 and TRBJ1-3, with 9 bases lining up with TRBD1. J was trimmed by 0 bases and V by 5 bases; bases with no gene match: 3. The CDR3 has 15 amino acids. Germline-derived CDR1 and CDR2 are SGHRS and YFSETQ. The DNA of the CDR3 is TGCGCCAGCAGGGTGACAGGGGGCTCTGGAAACACCATATATTTT. This sequence encodes CASRVTGGSGNTIYF.

V gene TRBV28 combines with J gene TRBJ2-2; 8 bases map to TRBD2. The CDR3 is 15 residues long. CDR1 and CDR2 from the germline V gene are MDHEN and SYDVKM. Trimming at V came to 7 bases and at J to 4 bases, leaving 8 bases not matched to a gene. CDR3 residues: CASTPGGDITGELFF. The DNA of the CDR3 is TGTGCCAGCACCCCGGGGGGGGATATCACCGGGGAGCTGTTTTTT.

The genes are TRBV7-8 and TRBJ1-4; D is undetermined. CDR3 length: 15 residues. Germline V lookup: CDR1 SGHVS, CDR2 FQNEAQ. V was pared by 2 bases and J by 0 bases, with 7 bases between. Here the CDR3 DNA reads TGTGCCAGCAGCTTAAGCGATGCAACTAATGAAAAACTGTTTTTT. It encodes CASSLSDATNEKLFF. Complete variable domain (other parts from reference TRBV7-8 and TRBJ1-4): GAGVSQSPRYKVAKRGQDVALRCDPISGHVSLFWYQQALGQGPEFLTYFQNEAQLDKSGLPSDRFFAERPEGSVSTLKIQRTQQEDSAVYLCASSLSDATNEKLFFGSGTQLSVL.

The V gene is TRBV29-1, the J gene TRBJ2-5; 9 bases agree with TRBD1. This CDR3 contains 14 residues. CDR1 is SQVTM and CDR2 is ANQGSEA in the germline V gene. V was pared by 4 bases and J by 1 base, with 4 bases of the junction left unmatched. DNA for the CDR3: TGCAGCGTTGGGGGACAGGGTCCCCAAGAGACCCAGTACTTC. Encoded protein: CSVGGQGPQETQYF.

This sequence joins TRBV6-6 and TRBJ2-7, with TRBD1 identical over 8 bases. From germline, CDR1 is MNHNY and CDR2 SVGAGI (reference sequence). This CDR3 spans 16 amino acids. V shed 3 bases and J 6 bases; nucleotides not matched to a gene: 13. The CDR3 protein is CASSYSTGAVPIEQYF. The CDR3 nucleotides read TGTGCCAGCAGTTATTCGACAGGGGCCGTCCCCATCGAGCAGTACTTC.

The V call is TRBV4-1, the J call TRBJ1-4; D is possibly TRBD1 (6 bases). The CDR3 runs 16 residues. CDR1 MGHRA and CDR2 YSYEKL come from the germline V gene. The V and J ends lost 0 bases and 8 bases respectively, with 16 bases between them. CDR3 bases: TGCGCCAGCAGCCAAGAGGGGCAGGGGTCGGGGGAAAAACTGTTTTTT. It codes for CASSQEGQGSGEKLFF.

V usage is TRBV11-2 and J usage is TRBJ2-2; tentative D call: TRBD1 (6 bases). The CDR3 length is 15 residues. V was clipped by 5 bases and J by 2 bases, with 12 bases between them. Germline V gives CDR1 SGHAT, CDR2 FQNNGV. CDR3 sequence: CASSATGTNTGELFF. The CDR3 nucleotides read TGTGCCAGCAGCGCCACCGGGACAAACACCGGGGAGCTGTTTTTT.

This clone was observed a single time. The chain is built from TRBV11-2 and TRBJ2-6; possibly TRBD2 for D (6 bases). The CDR3 length is 16 residues. Germline assignment: CDR1 SGHAT and CDR2 FQNNGV. V lost 1 base and J 2 bases, leaving 9 bases between the germline ends. The CDR3 nucleotides are TGTGCCAGCAGCTTAGTCGGAGGGGCTGGGGCCAACGTCCTGACTTTC. Protein sequence: CASSLVGGAGANVLTF.

V gene TRBV6-5 combines with J gene TRBJ2-7; no firm D call. The V end lost 4 bases, the J end lost 6 bases, and 10 bases lay between the germline ends. The germline V gene encodes CDR1 MNHEY and CDR2 SVGAGI. This CDR3 has 12 residues. In DNA form, the CDR3 reads TGTGCCAGCAGTTCTGTAGCCTTCGAGCAGTACTTC. The encoded protein is CASSSVAFEQYF.